The rows below give T cell receptor beta chains drawn from one sample of a study of cytomegalovirus exposure and HLA in healthy donors. The protocol was immunoSEQ multiplex PCR, while the TCRdb copy is restricted to in-frame clones and leaves out a portion. The table has 110,000 or so clones, roughly 67% seen once; the top ten hold about 8.3%. Material: PBMCs. Every receptor here comes from a man in his late teens or twenties in good health and CMV-seropositive. CDR3s leave out the opening cysteine and the closing phenylalanine or tryptophan. Each record gives: V gene, J gene, CDR3 protein.

v_call: TRBV5-1
j_call: TRBJ2-1
cdr3_aa: ASTQGREQF

v_call: TRBV7-9
j_call: TRBJ2-1
cdr3_aa: ASSSDYRVNEQF

v_call: TRBV7-9
j_call: TRBJ2-3
cdr3_aa: ASTPWDSQVTDTQY

v_call: TRBV4-1
j_call: TRBJ1-6
cdr3_aa: ASSQGSWTPDNSPLH

v_call: TRBV30
j_call: TRBJ2-7
cdr3_aa: AWKKVRAGYEQY

v_call: TRBV11-3
j_call: TRBJ1-5
cdr3_aa: ASSLQGTGQPQH

v_call: TRBV19
j_call: TRBJ1-1
cdr3_aa: ASSIGVSGQERGKTEAF

v_call: TRBV2
j_call: TRBJ1-2
cdr3_aa: ASSLGVNYGYT

v_call: TRBV7-9
j_call: TRBJ2-2
cdr3_aa: ASSNRTIYTGELF

v_call: TRBV19
j_call: TRBJ2-1
cdr3_aa: ASSIPGLAGGSQF

v_call: TRBV5-4
j_call: TRBJ2-1
cdr3_aa: ASSLWGGSSYNEQF

v_call: TRBV6-1
j_call: TRBJ1-2
cdr3_aa: ASSHRTGEMGGYT

v_call: TRBV6-4
j_call: TRBJ1-2
cdr3_aa: ASSDSTGGSGYT

v_call: TRBV6-1
j_call: TRBJ2-1
cdr3_aa: ASSVGTSGGNEQF

v_call: TRBV10-2
j_call: TRBJ2-7
cdr3_aa: ASSSRGPPDEQY

v_call: TRBV4-1
j_call: TRBJ1-5
cdr3_aa: ASSQTGGGGNQPQH

v_call: TRBV7-2
j_call: TRBJ2-5
cdr3_aa: ASSSARAGGRETQY

v_call: TRBV5-1
j_call: TRBJ2-1
cdr3_aa: ASSWGQGDNEQF

v_call: TRBV7-9
j_call: TRBJ1-1
cdr3_aa: ASSLARQGRTEAF

v_call: TRBV18
j_call: TRBJ1-4
cdr3_aa: ASSPQPSATDNEKLF

v_call: TRBV10-3
j_call: TRBJ1-6
cdr3_aa: AISESPRSPLH

v_call: TRBV6-5
j_call: TRBJ2-1
cdr3_aa: ASSPSGGEQF

v_call: TRBV5-1
j_call: TRBJ2-5
cdr3_aa: ASSLVGGPGETQY

v_call: TRBV18
j_call: TRBJ1-1
cdr3_aa: ASSPGRGPNTEAF

v_call: TRBV29-1
j_call: TRBJ1-2
cdr3_aa: SVDRGYGYT

v_call: TRBV21-1
j_call: TRBJ1-6
cdr3_aa: ASSKFPGTHNSPLH

v_call: TRBV9
j_call: TRBJ1-1
cdr3_aa: ASSDPGTGGFTEAF

v_call: TRBV7-9
j_call: TRBJ1-3
cdr3_aa: ASSPGSGNTIY

v_call: TRBV29-1
j_call: TRBJ1-1
cdr3_aa: SVEDGGDRDTEAF

v_call: TRBV11-2
j_call: TRBJ2-3
cdr3_aa: ASSPPGSGTDTQY

v_call: TRBV10-3
j_call: TRBJ1-1
cdr3_aa: AIRPPGTREAF

v_call: TRBV5-6
j_call: TRBJ1-1
cdr3_aa: ASSARTGGTEAF

v_call: TRBV10-3
j_call: TRBJ1-1
cdr3_aa: AIRGMTGEAF

v_call: TRBV11-2
j_call: TRBJ1-3
cdr3_aa: ASSPDRGYSGNTIY

v_call: TRBV4-1
j_call: TRBJ1-3
cdr3_aa: ASSHTGTGLFSGNTIY

v_call: TRBV7-9
j_call: TRBJ1-6
cdr3_aa: SSHEAPGSSYNSPLH

v_call: TRBV27
j_call: TRBJ2-5
cdr3_aa: ASTKSGGGRETQY

v_call: TRBV7-9
j_call: TRBJ1-1
cdr3_aa: ASIGGDTEAF

v_call: TRBV6-4
j_call: TRBJ1-1
cdr3_aa: ASAWREHTEAF

v_call: TRBV7-9
j_call: TRBJ2-7
cdr3_aa: ASGSGLSEYEQY

v_call: TRBV30
j_call: TRBJ2-1
cdr3_aa: AWSGSAGGKNNEQF

v_call: TRBV5-4
j_call: TRBJ2-7
cdr3_aa: ASSLFLGQTAYEQY

v_call: TRBV29-1
j_call: TRBJ2-7
cdr3_aa: SARTGAHEQY

v_call: TRBV7-6
j_call: TRBJ2-3
cdr3_aa: ASSGGTGRRDTQY

v_call: TRBV28
j_call: TRBJ1-6
cdr3_aa: ASRVWTGGEYSPLH

v_call: TRBV29-1
j_call: TRBJ2-4
cdr3_aa: SVEGGTLAKNIQY

v_call: TRBV2
j_call: TRBJ2-7
cdr3_aa: ASSEGQSYEQY

v_call: TRBV10-3
j_call: TRBJ2-5
cdr3_aa: AISEPDNQETQY

v_call: TRBV29-1
j_call: TRBJ2-1
cdr3_aa: SVGGGTGALNEQF

v_call: TRBV28
j_call: TRBJ1-5
cdr3_aa: ASSRTANQPQH

v_call: TRBV6-5
j_call: TRBJ1-6
cdr3_aa: ASSQLHGSHSPLH

v_call: TRBV4-2
j_call: TRBJ2-2
cdr3_aa: ASSQDRITGGAGELF

v_call: TRBV19
j_call: TRBJ2-2
cdr3_aa: ASSKGAPFFNTGELF

v_call: TRBV6-5
j_call: TRBJ2-7
cdr3_aa: ASRRTGVSYEQY

v_call: TRBV6-6
j_call: TRBJ1-4
cdr3_aa: ASSYSGTGAKKLF

v_call: TRBV2
j_call: TRBJ1-2
cdr3_aa: ASSGGQGGNYGYT

v_call: TRBV7-7
j_call: TRBJ2-2
cdr3_aa: ASSEAEAGELF